The rows below give T cell receptor beta chains drawn from one sample of a study of identical twins. TCRdb re-called the 5' RACE reads with MiXCR, one entry per CDR3 protein. The sample shows 1.5 million to 2 million distinct CDR3 sequences, about 30% of them seen only once. The sample consisted of cord blood. The origin of the receptors is a newborn girl in good health. Both conserved end residues are part of each CDR3. The D gene is left open where the match is weak. Not every row has a clone size; where given, it reads once, few, many or a size class.

cdr3_length	clone_size	d_call	v_call	j_call	cdr3_nt	cdr3_aa
14	many	TRBD2	TRBV29-1	TRBJ2-7	TGCAGCGTTCTAGCGGGGTCGTGGTGGGTCGAGCAGTACTTC	CSVLAGSWWVEQYF
13	NA	TRBD2	TRBV20-1	TRBJ2-7	TGCAGTGCTAGAGACGGGGGGGCCTGGAGCCAGTACTTC	CSARDGGAWSQYF
15	NA	NA	TRBV5-6	TRBJ2-5	TGTGCCAGCAGCCTCCTAGGGCCTGCCCAAGAGACCCAGTACTTC	CASSLLGPAQETQYF
13	NA	TRBD1	TRBV20-1	TRBJ2-7	TGCAGTGCCCCGGGACAGGTTGACTACGAGCAGTACTTC	CSAPGQVDYEQYF
16	NA	NA	TRBV20-1	TRBJ2-2	TGCAGTGCTAGAGATTGGGACGGGAGTAGAACCGGGGAGCTGTTTTTT	CSARDWDGSRTGELFF
15	few	NA	TRBV5-1	TRBJ2-7	TGCGCCAGCAGGGTAGGAGACACCCTCTCCTACGAGCAGTACTTC	CASRVGDTLSYEQYF
13	few	NA	TRBV6-1	TRBJ2-7	TGTGCCAGCGTACAGAGGCCAGCCTACGAGCAGTACTTC	CASVQRPAYEQYF
16	few	NA	TRBV11-1	TRBJ2-7	TGTGCCAGCAGCCCTCCGATTAGTGTCTCCTCCTACGAGCAGTACTTC	CASSPPISVSSYEQYF
13	once	NA	TRBV12-3/TRBV12-4	TRBJ1-1	TGTGCCAGCAGTGCCAGGTATCTCACTGAAGCTTTCTTT	CASSARYLTEAFF
11	few	NA	TRBV29-1	TRBJ1-2	TGCAGCTCCTGGCGGGGGTCTGGCTACACCTTC	CSSWRGSGYTF
15	NA	TRBD2	TRBV7-2	TRBJ2-7	TGTGCCAGCAGCTCGGGACTAGTCCTATACAATGAGCAGTACTTC	CASSSGLVLYNEQYF
14	few	TRBD1	TRBV28	TRBJ2-7	TGTGCCAGCAGACTCGGGACAGGGAACTACGAGCAGTACTTC	CASRLGTGNYEQYF
14	few	NA	TRBV4-2	TRBJ2-3	TGTGCCAGCAGCCGCGGGAACCGGGGAGATACGCAGTATTTT	CASSRGNRGDTQYF
14	NA	TRBD2	TRBV20-1	TRBJ2-1	TGCAGTGCGGGTCTAGCGGGACTAGTAATCGAGCAGTTCTTC	CSAGLAGLVIEQFF
15	NA	NA	TRBV18	TRBJ1-1	TGTGTCAGCTCACCCGACAGGCGAATGAACACTGAAGCTTTCTTT	CVSSPDRRMNTEAFF
15	many	TRBD2	TRBV5-1	TRBJ2-3	TGCGCCAGCAGCTCCCACGCGGGGGTTGGAGATACGCAGTATTTT	CASSSHAGVGDTQYF
13	few	NA	TRBV12-3/TRBV12-4	TRBJ2-4	TGTGCCACCCACCGGACGACGGAAAACATTCAGTACTTC	CATHRTTENIQYF
16	NA	TRBD2	TRBV12-3/TRBV12-4	TRBJ2-5	TGTGCCAGCAGTCAAAACCCGGGACTAGCGGGAGAGACCCAGTACTTC	CASSQNPGLAGETQYF
17	NA	TRBD2	TRBV12-3/TRBV12-4	TRBJ2-1	TGTGCCAGCAGTTTATGGGGCGGAGCGGGAGTTTCCAATGAGCAGTTCTTC	CASSLWGGAGVSNEQFF
18	few	NA	TRBV24-1	TRBJ2-3	TGTGCCACCAGTCCTGGATTACGGGGTTTTAAGCCCACAGATACGCAGTATTTT	CATSPGLRGFKPTDTQYF
14	NA	TRBD1	TRBV12-3/TRBV12-4	TRBJ1-4	TGTGCCAGCAGTTCAACAGGGGCCCAGCGGAAACTGTTTTTT	CASSSTGAQRKLFF
17	NA	TRBD2	TRBV20-1	TRBJ2-3	TGCAGTGCTACCGGACTAGCGGGGGGGCCCCCCACAGATACGCAGTATTTT	CSATGLAGGPPTDTQYF
15	few	NA	TRBV10-1	TRBJ2-5	TGCGCCAGCAGTGAGTCGAGGCAGGGACAAGAGACCCAGTACTTC	CASSESRQGQETQYF
15	few	TRBD2	TRBV27	TRBJ2-1	TGTGCCAGCAGTTTTGTAGCGGGGGGAGGCTATGAGCAGTTCTTC	CASSFVAGGGYEQFF
18	few	TRBD2	TRBV7-2	TRBJ2-3	TGTGCCAGCAGCGATAGGACTAGCGGGGGGTTCTTCACAGATACGCAGTATTTT	CASSDRTSGGFFTDTQYF
16	many	TRBD2	TRBV7-2	TRBJ2-1	TGTGCCAGCAGCAAGGGACTAGCGGGACGGCAGAATGAGCAGTTCTTC	CASSKGLAGRQNEQFF
13	NA	NA	TRBV12-3/TRBV12-4	TRBJ2-7	TGTGCCAGCAGTTCCTTCAGGGATTCCGAGCAGTACTTC	CASSSFRDSEQYF
12	many	NA	TRBV29-1	TRBJ2-1	TGCAGCGTTGAAGATGTCTACAATGAGCAGTTCTTC	CSVEDVYNEQFF
13	many	NA	TRBV29-1	TRBJ2-1	TGCAGCGTTTCCGGGGAAGGGTACAATGAGCAGTTCTTC	CSVSGEGYNEQFF
16	NA	TRBD2	TRBV10-3	TRBJ2-1	TGTGCCATCAGTGAGTCTGGCGGGGGTTCCTACAATGAGCAGTTCTTC	CAISESGGGSYNEQFF
16	NA	TRBD2	TRBV5-1	TRBJ2-1	TGCGCCAGCAGCTTTTTGGGGGGGAAGAACGACAATGAGCAGTTCTTC	CASSFLGGKNDNEQFF
14	few	NA	TRBV11-2	TRBJ2-5	TGTGCCAGCAGCCGCACTAGGGGTGAAAAGACCCAGTACTTC	CASSRTRGEKTQYF
14	NA	NA	TRBV10-3	TRBJ2-7	TGTGCCATCAGCCGGGACGGCAGCTCCTACGAGCAGTACTTC	CAISRDGSSYEQYF
14	NA	NA	TRBV20-1	TRBJ1-4	TGCAGTGCTAGAGTGGTTAATAGTAATGAAAAACTGTTTTTT	CSARVVNSNEKLFF
15	NA	NA	TRBV20-1	TRBJ2-7	TGCAGTGCTAGTCTACAGCCACACTCCTACAATGAGCAGTACTTC	CSASLQPHSYNEQYF
15	NA	NA	TRBV10-3	TRBJ2-1	TGTGCCATCAGGAATGTCCCCGAGAGGTACAATGAGCAGTTCTTC	CAIRNVPERYNEQFF